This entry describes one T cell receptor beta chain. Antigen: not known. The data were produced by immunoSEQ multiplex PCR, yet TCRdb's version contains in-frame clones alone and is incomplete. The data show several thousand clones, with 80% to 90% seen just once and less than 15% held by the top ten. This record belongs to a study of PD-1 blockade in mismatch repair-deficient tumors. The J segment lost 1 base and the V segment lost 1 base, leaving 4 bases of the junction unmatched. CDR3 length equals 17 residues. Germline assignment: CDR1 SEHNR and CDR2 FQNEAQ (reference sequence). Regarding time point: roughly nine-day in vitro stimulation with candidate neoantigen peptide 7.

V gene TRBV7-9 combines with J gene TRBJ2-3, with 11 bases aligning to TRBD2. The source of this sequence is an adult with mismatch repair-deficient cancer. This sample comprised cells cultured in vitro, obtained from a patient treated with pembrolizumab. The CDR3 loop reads CASSLGLAGGRTDTQYF. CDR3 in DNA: TGTGCCAGCAGCTTAGGGCTAGCGGGAGGACGCACAGATACGCAGTATTTT.